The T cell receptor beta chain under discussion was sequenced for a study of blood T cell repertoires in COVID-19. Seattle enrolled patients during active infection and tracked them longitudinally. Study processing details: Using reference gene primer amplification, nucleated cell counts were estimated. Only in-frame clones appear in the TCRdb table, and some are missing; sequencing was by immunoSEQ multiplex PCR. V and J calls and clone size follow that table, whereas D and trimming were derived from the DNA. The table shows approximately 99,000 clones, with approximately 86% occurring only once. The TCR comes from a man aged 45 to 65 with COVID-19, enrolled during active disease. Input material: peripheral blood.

The CDR3 coding sequence is TGTGCCAGCAGTTTGGGCAGCCGCAATCAGCCCCAGCATTTT. Amino acids: CASSLGSRNQPQHF. This chain connects TRBV28 to TRBJ1-5, with D unresolved. Between the trimmed V and J ends, which lost 3 bases and 2 bases, there was a span of 8 bases. The CDR3 consists of 14 residues. The V gene's germline CDR1 is MDHEN and CDR2 SYDVKM.